Each of the 11 T cell receptor beta chains below was sequenced from the same sample in a study of T-cell memory formation after mild COVID-19. Using its own MiXCR run on the 5' RACE reads, TCRdb lists one record per CDR3 protein. The sample consists of 300,000 to 400,000 distinct CDR3 sequences, 25% to 30% of them appearing once. Sequencing was carried out using PBMCs or a T cell subset sorted from them (not recorded which). The source of these receptors is an adult woman who had mild COVID-19 (a few samples of this study predate the infection). Cell type and time point are not known.

This clonotype was observed a handful of times. The V and J genes are TRBV11-3 and TRBJ2-5; perhaps D is TRBD1 or TRBD2 (5 bases each). With 5 bases removed from V and 3 bases from J, the gap between germline ends came to 13 bases. The CDR3 has 14 amino acids. Germline V CDR1 and CDR2: SGHNT, YENEEA. DNA of the CDR3: TGTGCCAGCAGCCCCTGGGACCGCGAAGAGACCCAGTACTTC. It encodes CASSPWDREETQYF. Full variable domain (rest looked up from reference TRBV11-3 and TRBJ2-5): EAGVVQSPRYKIIEKKQPVAFWCNPISGHNTLYWYLQNLGQGPELLIRYENEEAVDDSQLPKDRFSAERLKGVDSTLKIQPAELGDSAVYLCASSPWDREETQYFGPGTRLLVL.

The chain links TRBV24-1 to TRBJ1-1; D is uncertain. Germline V lookup: CDR1 KGHDR, CDR2 SFDVKD. V lost 4 bases to trimming and J lost 7 bases, with 12 bases between them. The CDR3 consists of 13 residues. As DNA, the CDR3 is TGTGCCACCAGTGACTTGAGCAAGGGTGAAGCTTTCTTT. Translation gives CATSDLSKGEAFF.

The chain employs TRBV4-2 and TRBJ2-1, with 11 bases that match TRBD2. The CDR3 is 14 amino acids. J was trimmed by 5 bases and V by 4 bases; bases with no gene match: 1. The germline gives CDR1 LGHNA, CDR2 YNFKEQ. The CDR3 DNA follows: TGTGCCAGCAGCCCTAGCGGGGGGAACAATGAGCAGTTCTTC. The encoded protein is CASSPSGGNNEQFF.

The V call is TRBV15, the J call TRBJ2-3; 8 bases map to TRBD1. This CDR3 has 15 amino acids. Germline V gene lookup returns CDR1 LNHNV and CDR2 YYDKDF (reference sequence). V was clipped by 3 bases and J by 3 bases; unmatched bases: 5. This CDR3 is CATSSYRGLTDTQYF. Written as DNA, the CDR3 is TGTGCCACCAGCAGCTACAGGGGGTTGACAGATACGCAGTATTTT.

This chain uses TRBV23-1 with TRBJ2-5, with TRBD2 matching 8 bases. TRBV23-1 is placed among ORFs of uncertain function. The CDR3 length is 17 residues. Germline trimming cut 0 bases from V and 5 bases from J; bases unmatched to any gene: 11. DNA of the CDR3: TGCGCCAGCAGTCAATCAGGGTGCGGGAGGAGGGTGGAGACCCAGTACTTC. It specifies CASSQSGCGRRVETQYF.

This clonotype was counted a few times. The V gene is TRBV7-8, the J gene TRBJ2-3; D gene uncertain. Germline-derived CDR1 and CDR2 are SGHVS and FQNEAQ. The ends were cut back, 1 base at V and 8 bases at J, with 7 bases in the middle. The CDR3 is 12 amino acids. CDR3 in amino acids: CASSLEQLTQYF. The CDR3 DNA reads TGTGCCAGCAGCTTAGAGCAACTTACGCAGTATTTT. Combining the CDR3 with reference TRBV7-8 and TRBJ2-3 gives the whole variable domain GAGVSQSPRYKVAKRGQDVALRCDPISGHVSLFWYQQALGQGPEFLTYFQNEAQLDKSGLPSDRFFAERPEGSVSTLKIQRTQQEDSAVYLCASSLEQLTQYFGPGTRLTVL.

The rearrangement links TRBV3-1 to TRBJ2-1, with 12 bases fitting TRBD2. The junction had 2 bases not matched to a gene; V was cut back by 7 bases and J by 4 bases. CDR3 length: 14 amino acids. The germline V gene encodes CDR1 LGHDT and CDR2 YNNKEL (reference sequence). In DNA form, the CDR3 reads TGTGCCAGCACTACTAGCGGGAGGTACAATGAGCAGTTCTTC. Encoded protein: CASTTSGRYNEQFF.

This clonotype has a handful of counts. The CDR3 coding sequence is TGTGCCAGCAGCTTAATCCCTAGCGGGGGGTACGAGCAGTTCTTC. Translating it yields CASSLIPSGGYEQFF. The V and J genes are TRBV7-2 and TRBJ2-1; 11 bases fit TRBD2. With 2 bases clipped from V and 10 bases from J, the junction kept 7 bases outside the gene matches. CDR3 length: 15 amino acids. Germline V gives CDR1 SGHTA, CDR2 FQGNSA.

V usage is TRBV19 and J usage is TRBJ1-1, with unresolved D. V was clipped by 6 bases and J by 4 bases, with 18 bases between them. CDR3 length equals 15 residues. In germline, CDR1 is LNHDA, CDR2 SQIVND (reference sequence). The CDR3 DNA reads as TGTGCCAGTAGCCCTCCGGATAGGGAGATCACTGAAGCTTTCTTT. Translated: CASSPPDREITEAFF. The full variable domain, completed using reference TRBV19 and TRBJ1-1, is DGGITQSPKYLFRKEGQNVTLSCEQNLNHDAMYWYRQDPGQGLRLIYYSQIVNDFQKGDIAEGYSVSREKKESFPLTVTSAQKNPTAFYLCASSPPDREITEAFFGQGTRLTVV.

Only a few counts were recorded for this clonotype. The chain is built from TRBV7-2 and TRBJ2-7; 7 nucleotides match TRBD1. Trimming removed 3 bases from V and 0 bases from J; junction bases left unmatched: 2. The CDR3 is 14 residues long. The germline gives CDR1 SGHTA, CDR2 FQGNSA. The CDR3 DNA follows: TGTGCCAGCAGCTTGGACAGGTACTCCTACGAGCAGTACTTC. It yields the protein CASSLDRYSYEQYF.

The rearrangement joins TRBV6-5 to TRBJ2-7, with 8 nucleotides matching TRBD1. Germline V lookup: CDR1 MNHEY, CDR2 SVGAGI. CDR3 size: 13 residues. After removal of 5 bases from V and 5 bases from J, the junction contained 5 bases not matched to a gene. Written as DNA, the CDR3 is TGTGCCAGCAGTCGACAGGGGAAGGACGAGCAGTACTTC. Translation gives CASSRQGKDEQYF.